The 5 T cell receptor beta chains listed next were all sequenced from one sample in a study of cytomegalovirus exposure and HLA in healthy donors (dated by TCRdb to about 2017). The protocol used for the library was the immunoSEQ multiplex PCR assay. For the multiplex PCR, a mixture combining 60 forward primers for TCR Vbeta segments and 13 reverse primers for TCR Jbeta segments was used. TCRdb took this table from immuneACCESS and kept in-frame rearrangements with V and J called. Such tables lack part of the clones; where checked against another copy, unresolved V genes explain under half of the gap, and the rest is unexplained. The sample table lists under 150,000 clones, 70% to 80% of them with a count of one. 1.5% to 2.5% of the sample belongs to the ten largest clones. The sequenced material came from PBMCs. The origin of the receptors is a man in his late teens or twenties in good health and CMV-seronegative.

The V call is TRBV19, the J call TRBJ2-3; TRBD2 matches 13 bases. From germline, CDR1 is LNHDA and CDR2 SQIVND (reference sequence). The CDR3 spans 17 residues. With V trimmed by 4 bases and J by 1 base, 5 bases remained unmatched. The CDR3 spells CASSTGTSGDRTDTQYF. In nucleotides, the CDR3 is TGTGCCAGTAGTACCGGGACTAGCGGGGATCGCACAGATACGCAGTATTTT.

The genes are TRBV5-1 and TRBJ2-1; 10 bases fit TRBD2. Germline V gene lookup returns CDR1 SGHRS and CDR2 YFSETQ. The CDR3 length is 16 residues. The J segment lost 7 bases and the V segment lost 4 bases, leaving 11 bases of the junction unmatched. The CDR3 DNA reads as TGCGCCAGCAGCCTGAAAGGGGAGCGGGAGGGAAATGAGCAGTTCTTC. Its protein is CASSLKGEREGNEQFF.

The chain carries TRBV27 and TRBJ2-7, with D possibly matching TRBD1 (5 bases). Per the germline V gene, CDR1 is MNHEY and CDR2 is SMNVEV (reference sequence). This CDR3 has 14 residues. Trimming cost V 2 bases and J 1 base, with 9 bases left between them. The CDR3 DNA follows: TGTGCCAGCAGTTTAACAAGGGGATCCTACGAGCAGTACGTC. Protein product: CASSLTRGSYEQYV.

This chain joins TRBV7-8 and TRBJ2-1; 9 bases agree with TRBD2. CDR3 length: 16 amino acids. CDR1 and CDR2 from the germline V gene are SGHVS and FQNEAQ. The ends lost 1 base at V and 7 bases at J; junction bases unmatched: 8. The CDR3: CASSLEVAGGNNEQFF. CDR3 DNA sequence: TGTGCCAGCAGCTTAGAGGTTGCGGGAGGGAATAATGAGCAGTTCTTC.

J is TRBJ2-1 and V is TRBV19, with TRBD2 matching over 11 bases. There are 15 residues in the CDR3. The germline V gene encodes CDR1 LNHDA and CDR2 SQIVND (reference sequence). V lost 10 bases to trimming and J lost 4 bases; unmatched junction nucleotides: 9. CDR3 residues: CATSETSGKYNEQFF. The CDR3 DNA is TGTGCCACCTCCGAGACTAGCGGGAAGTACAATGAGCAGTTCTTC.